This T cell receptor beta chain was identified in a study of blood T cell repertoires in COVID-19. The method was immunoSEQ multiplex PCR; TCRdb's version includes in-frame clones alone and lacks a portion of them. The sample has about 60,000 clones; roughly four fifths are singletons. Per the germline V gene, CDR1 is SGHTA and CDR2 is FQGTGA. CDR3 length equals 15 residues. V lost 2 bases and J 2 bases, leaving 11 bases between the germline ends. The specimen was peripheral blood. The chain has TRBV7-3 and TRBJ2-3; possible D gene TRBD2, 6 bases. The TCR sequence derives from a man aged 55 to 70 with acute or convalescent COVID-19. The CDR3 DNA follows: TGTGCCAGCAGCTTATTACCGGGAGACACAGATACGCAGTATTTT. Translated, it gives CASSLLPGDTDTQYF.